Listed here is a single T cell receptor beta chain. This sample is drawn from a study of blood T cell repertoires in COVID-19. Across the study: T cells, B-cell-depleted T cells, or PBMCs supplied cDNA or gDNA.

TCRdb's copy holds only in-frame clones and misses some; the assay was immunoSEQ multiplex PCR. The data show a few hundred thousand clones, 85% to 90% seen once. Trimming took 5 bases from V and 1 from J, leaving 8 bases between them. The CDR3 runs 13 residues. The V gene's germline CDR1 is SEHNR and CDR2 FQNEAQ (reference sequence). What was sequenced was PBMCs or T cells enriched from blood (not recorded which). The TCR comes from a woman in her forties or fifties who had recovered from COVID-19. The rearrangement joins TRBV7-9 to TRBJ2-5; perhaps TRBD2 as D (6 bases). The CDR3 reads CASSLGGQETQYF. CDR3 DNA sequence: TGTGCCAGCAGCCTGGGGGGCCAAGAGACCCAGTACTTC.